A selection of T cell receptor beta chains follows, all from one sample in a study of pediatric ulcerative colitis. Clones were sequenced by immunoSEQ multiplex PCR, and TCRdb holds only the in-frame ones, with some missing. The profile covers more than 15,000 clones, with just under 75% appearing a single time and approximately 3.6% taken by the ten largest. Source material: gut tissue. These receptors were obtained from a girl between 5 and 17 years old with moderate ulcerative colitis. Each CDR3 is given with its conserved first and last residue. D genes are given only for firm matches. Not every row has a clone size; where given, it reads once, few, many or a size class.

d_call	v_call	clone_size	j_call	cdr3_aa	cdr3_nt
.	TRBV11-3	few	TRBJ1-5	CASSSQARNQPQHF	TGTGCCAGCAGCTCTCAGGCCAGGAATCAGCCCCAGCATTTT
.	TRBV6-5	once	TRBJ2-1	CASSTRVNEQFF	TGTGCCAGCAGTACCAGGGTGAATGAGCAGTTCTTC
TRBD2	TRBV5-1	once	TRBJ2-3	CASSTGLAASTDTQYF	TGCGCCAGCAGCACCGGACTAGCGGCTAGCACAGATACGCAGTATTTT
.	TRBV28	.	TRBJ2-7	CASSPDSYEQYF	TGTGCCAGCAGCCCGGACTCCTACGAGCAGTACTTC
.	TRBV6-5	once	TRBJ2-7	CASSRDRYEQYF	TGTGCCAGCAGTCGCGACAGATACGAGCAGTACTTC
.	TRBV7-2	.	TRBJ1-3	CASSRGAGTGNTIYF	TGTGCCAGCAGCCGAGGCGCAGGGACTGGAAACACCATATATTTT
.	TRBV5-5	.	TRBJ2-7	CASSSTGALEQYF	TGTGCCAGCAGCTCCACGGGAGCTCTGGAGCAGTACTTC
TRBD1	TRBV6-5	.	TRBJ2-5	CASSDRGQETQYF	TGTGCCAGCAGTGACAGGGGGCAAGAGACCCAGTACTTC
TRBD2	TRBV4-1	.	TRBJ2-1	CAIPAGGGNEQFF	TGCGCCATCCCAGCGGGGGGCGGCAATGAGCAGTTCTTC
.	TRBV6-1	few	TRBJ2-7	CASGDYYEQYF	TGTGCCAGCGGCGACTACTACGAGCAGTACTTC
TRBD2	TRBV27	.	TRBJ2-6	CASRRGVLGGANVLTF	TGTGCCAGCCGACGGGGGGTTCTGGGTGGGGCCAACGTCCTGACTTTC
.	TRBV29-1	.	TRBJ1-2	CSVGKSNGYTF	TGCAGCGTCGGAAAATCAAATGGCTACACCTTC
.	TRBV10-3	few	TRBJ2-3	CAISTGDTQYF	TGTGCCATCAGTACCGGAGATACGCAGTATTTT
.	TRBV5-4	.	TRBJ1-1	CASSLPSTAAEAFF	TGTGCCAGCAGCTTGCCGTCCACCGCAGCTGAAGCTTTCTTT
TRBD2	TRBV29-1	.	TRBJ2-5	CSAGTSGAPGETQYF	TGCAGCGCAGGGACTAGCGGGGCCCCGGGTGAGACCCAGTACTTC
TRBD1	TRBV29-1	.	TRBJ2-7	CSVRTGTGFYEQYF	TGCAGCGTTCGAACCGGGACAGGATTCTACGAGCAGTACTTC
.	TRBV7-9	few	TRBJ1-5	CASSSGLQPQHF	TGTGCCAGCAGTAGCGGGTTGCAGCCCCAGCATTTT
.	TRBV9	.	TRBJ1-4	CATPMDGESSEKLFF	TGTGCCACCCCCATGGATGGCGAGTCGAGCGAAAAACTGTTTTTT
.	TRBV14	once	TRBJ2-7	CASSQASDYRDRGNEQYF	TGTGCCAGCAGCCAAGCATCCGACTACAGGGATAGGGGCAACGAGCAGTACTTC
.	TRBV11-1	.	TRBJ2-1	CASSLGGRGATNGQFF	TGTGCCAGCAGCTTAGGGGGTAGGGGGGCCACTAATGGGCAGTTCTTC
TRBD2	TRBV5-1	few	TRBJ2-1	CASSLSPLAGGNNEQFF	TGCGCCAGCAGCTTGTCGCCCTTAGCGGGGGGCAACAATGAGCAGTTCTTC
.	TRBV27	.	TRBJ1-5	CASSFGGTDQPQHF	TGTGCCAGCAGTTTTGGGGGAACGGATCAGCCCCAGCATTTT
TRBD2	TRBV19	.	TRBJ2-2	CASSRLLPTSATGELFF	TGTGCCAGTAGTAGACTGTTACCGACTAGCGCCACCGGGGAGCTGTTTTTT
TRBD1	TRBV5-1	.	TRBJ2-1	CASSATTGAYNEQFF	TGCGCCAGCAGCGCCACGACAGGGGCCTACAATGAGCAGTTCTTC
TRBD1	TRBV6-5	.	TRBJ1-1	CASRPRTGLSEAFF	TGTGCCAGCAGACCAAGGACAGGTCTTTCTGAAGCTTTCTTT
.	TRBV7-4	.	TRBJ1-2	CASSPMGRGGQDYGYTF	TGTGCCAGCAGCCCTATGGGCAGGGGCGGTCAGGACTATGGCTACACCTTC
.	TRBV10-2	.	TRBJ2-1	CASIVAAGIFNEQFF	TGCGCCAGCATAGTGGCTGCGGGGATCTTCAATGAGCAGTTCTTC
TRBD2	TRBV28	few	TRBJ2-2	CASALAAGELFF	TGTGCCAGCGCACTAGCGGCCGGGGAGCTGTTTTTT
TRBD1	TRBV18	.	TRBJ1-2	CASSPLGQGSTNYGYTF	TGTGCCAGCTCACCACTGGGACAGGGGAGTACTAACTATGGCTACACCTTC
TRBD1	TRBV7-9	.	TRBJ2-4	CASSRGQGGKNIQYF	TGTGCCAGCAGTCGCGGACAGGGGGGCAAAAACATTCAGTACTTC
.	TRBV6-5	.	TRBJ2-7	CASSSGRVKQYF	TGTGCCAGCAGTTCAGGCAGGGTCAAGCAGTACTTC
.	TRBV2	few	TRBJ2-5	CASSAQGRETQYF	TGTGCCAGCAGCGCACAGGGTAGAGAGACCCAGTACTTC
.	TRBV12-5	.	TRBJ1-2	CASATNYGYTF	TGTGCTAGTGCTACAAACTATGGCTACACCTTC
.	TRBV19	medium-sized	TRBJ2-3	CASSPGTGTDTQYF	TGTGCCAGTAGTCCGGGGACTGGCACAGATACGCAGTATTTT
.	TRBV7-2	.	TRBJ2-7	CASSFEARGTEQYF	TGTGCCAGCAGCTTTGAGGCCCGGGGGACCGAGCAGTACTTC
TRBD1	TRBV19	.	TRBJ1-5	CASRRDRTNQPQHF	TGTGCCAGTAGGAGGGACAGGACAAATCAGCCCCAGCATTTT
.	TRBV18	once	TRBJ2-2	CASSRSDTRGLFF	TGTGCCAGCTCACGTTCGGACACGCGAGGGCTGTTTTTT
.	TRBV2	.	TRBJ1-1	CASSVLGANTEAFF	TGTGCCAGCAGTGTTTTAGGGGCAAACACTGAAGCTTTCTTT
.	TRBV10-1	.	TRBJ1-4	CASSGEEKNEKLFF	TGCGCCAGCAGTGGTGAAGAAAAGAATGAAAAACTGTTTTTT
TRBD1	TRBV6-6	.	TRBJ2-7	CASSRTGNYEQYF	TGTGCCAGCAGTCGGACAGGGAACTACGAGCAGTACTTC
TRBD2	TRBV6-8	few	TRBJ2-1	CASSYGFCSGSPPSSYNEQFF	TGTGCCAGCAGTTACGGTTTCTGCAGCGGGAGCCCCCCTAGCTCCTACAATGAGCAGTTCTTC
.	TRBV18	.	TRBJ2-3	CASSPRYQGNTDTQYF	TGTGCCAGCTCACCAAGGTACCAGGGTAACACAGATACGCAGTATTTT
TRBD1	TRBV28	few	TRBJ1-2	CASSEGGQSHGYTF	TGTGCCAGCAGTGAGGGGGGACAGTCCCATGGCTACACCTTC
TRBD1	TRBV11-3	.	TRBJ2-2	CASSIVATGYTGELFF	TGTGCCAGCAGCATAGTGGCGACAGGGTATACCGGGGAGCTGTTTTTT
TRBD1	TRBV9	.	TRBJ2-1	CASSRDSNNEQFF	TGTGCCAGCAGCCGGGACAGTAACAATGAGCAGTTCTTC
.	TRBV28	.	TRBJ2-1	CASSLVQLYNEQFF	TGTGCCAGCAGTTTAGTCCAGCTCTACAATGAGCAGTTCTTC
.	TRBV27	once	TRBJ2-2	CASSTRPREGELFF	TGTGCCAGCAGTACCCGGCCTCGGGAAGGGGAGCTGTTTTTT
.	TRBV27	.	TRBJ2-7	CASSFLGSSYEQYF	TGTGCCAGCAGTTTCTTAGGGAGCTCCTACGAGCAGTACTTC
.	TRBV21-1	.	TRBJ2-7	CASRQIQGAANYEQYF	TGTGCCAGCCGTCAAATACAGGGGGCTGCCAACTACGAGCAGTACTTC
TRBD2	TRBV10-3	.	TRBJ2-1	CAISGGGLAGGSSYNEQFF	TGTGCCATCAGTGGGGGGGGACTAGCGGGAGGAAGCTCCTACAATGAGCAGTTCTTC
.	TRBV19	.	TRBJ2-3	CASSSIGGPFSFTDTQYF	TGTGCCAGTAGTAGTATCGGGGGGCCCTTTTCTTTCACAGATACGCAGTATTTT
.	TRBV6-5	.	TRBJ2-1	CASTKGREQFF	TGTGCCAGCACCAAGGGCCGTGAGCAGTTCTTC
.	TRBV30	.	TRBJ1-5	CAWMRGSNQPQHF	TGTGCCTGGATGCGTGGGAGCAATCAGCCCCAGCATTTT